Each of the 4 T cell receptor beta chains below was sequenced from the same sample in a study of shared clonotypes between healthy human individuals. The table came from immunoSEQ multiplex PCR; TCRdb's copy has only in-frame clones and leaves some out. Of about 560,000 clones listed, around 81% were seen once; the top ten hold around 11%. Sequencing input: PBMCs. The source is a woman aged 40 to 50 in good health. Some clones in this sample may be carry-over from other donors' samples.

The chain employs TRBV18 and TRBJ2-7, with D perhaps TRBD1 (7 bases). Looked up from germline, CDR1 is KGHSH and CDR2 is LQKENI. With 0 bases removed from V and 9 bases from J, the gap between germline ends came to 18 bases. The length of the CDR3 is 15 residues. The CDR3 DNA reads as TGTGCCAGCTCACCACCCATCGGAGGGGGCGCCGTGCAGTACTTC. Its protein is CASSPPIGGGAVQYF.

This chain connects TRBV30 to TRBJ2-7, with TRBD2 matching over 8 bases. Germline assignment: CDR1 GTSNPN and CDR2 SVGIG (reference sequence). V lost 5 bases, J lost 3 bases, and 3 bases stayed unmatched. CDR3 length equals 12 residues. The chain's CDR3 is CAWFRGGYEQYF. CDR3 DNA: TGTGCCTGGTTTCGGGGGGGCTACGAGCAGTACTTC.

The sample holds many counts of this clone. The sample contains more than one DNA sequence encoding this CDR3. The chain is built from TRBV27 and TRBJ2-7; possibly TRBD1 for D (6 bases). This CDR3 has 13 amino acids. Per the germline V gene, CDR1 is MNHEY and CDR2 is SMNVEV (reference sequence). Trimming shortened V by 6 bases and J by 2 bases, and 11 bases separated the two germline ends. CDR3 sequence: CASSRGTTYEQYF. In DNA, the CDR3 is TGTGCCAGCAGCAGAGGGACAACCTACGAGCAGTACTTC.

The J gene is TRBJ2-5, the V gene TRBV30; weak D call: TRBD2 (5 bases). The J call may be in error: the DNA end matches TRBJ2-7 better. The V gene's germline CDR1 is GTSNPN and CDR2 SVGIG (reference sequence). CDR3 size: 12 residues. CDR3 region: CAWGGLFYEQYF. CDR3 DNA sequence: TGTGCCTGGGGAGGACTGTTCTACGAGCAGTACTTC.